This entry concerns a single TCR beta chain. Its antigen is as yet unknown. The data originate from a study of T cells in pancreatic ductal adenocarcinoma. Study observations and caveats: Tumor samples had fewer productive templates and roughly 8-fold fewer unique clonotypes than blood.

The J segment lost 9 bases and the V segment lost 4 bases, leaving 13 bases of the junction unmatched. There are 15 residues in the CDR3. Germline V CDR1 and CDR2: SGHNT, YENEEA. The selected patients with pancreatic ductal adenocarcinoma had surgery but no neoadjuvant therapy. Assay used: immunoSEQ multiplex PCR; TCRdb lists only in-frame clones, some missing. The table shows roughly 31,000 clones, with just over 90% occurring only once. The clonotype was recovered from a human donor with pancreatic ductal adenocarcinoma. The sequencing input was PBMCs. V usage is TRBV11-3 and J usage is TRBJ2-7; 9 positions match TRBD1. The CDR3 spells CASSYPGQGRRGQYF. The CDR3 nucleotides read TGTGCCAGCAGCTACCCGGGACAGGGTAGACGTGGGCAGTACTTC.